Shown below are 10 T cell receptor beta chains from a single sample sequenced in a study of immune evolution from preneoplasia to lung adenocarcinoma (dated by TCRdb to the early 2020s). The method was the immunoSEQ multiplex PCR assay. TCRdb took over this immuneACCESS table, retaining in-frame rearrangements with V and J assigned. Such tables are incomplete; in checked studies, under half of the missing clones stem from an unresolved V gene, and the remainder is unexplained. The sample records under 7,500 clones, approximately 79% of which are singletons. The ten most abundant clones make up about 5.8% of the sample. Material: FFPE minimally invasive lung adenocarcinoma tissue. Explained via the paper, the cell subset or site label denotes: micro-invasive lung adenocarcinoma (MIA). The receptors derive from a person between 45 and 75 years old with lung adenocarcinoma.

The chain joins TRBV18 to TRBJ1-2; weak D call: TRBD1 (6 bases). V lost 3 bases to trimming and J lost 6 bases, with 14 bases between them. The length of the CDR3 is 14 residues. Germline values: CDR1 KGHSH, CDR2 LQKENI. CDR3 nucleotides: TGTGCCAGCTCACCCCTCGGGGGACAAAATGGCTACACCTTC. Its protein product is CASSPLGGQNGYTF.

The chain links TRBV6-1 to TRBJ2-7; D remains ambiguous. The germline gives CDR1 MNHNS, CDR2 SASEGT. V lost 4 bases and J lost 0, with 10 bases in between. The CDR3 runs to 14 residues. The CDR3 sequence is CASSGVRNSYEQYF. CDR3 coding DNA: TGTGCCAGCAGTGGGGTCAGGAACTCCTACGAGCAGTACTTC.

This chain links TRBV11-3 with TRBJ2-7; no clear D. V lost 5 bases and J 2 bases, leaving 13 bases between the germline ends. This CDR3 spans 14 amino acids. CDR1 and CDR2 from the germline V gene are SGHNT and YENEEA. CDR3 sequence: CASSEKATPYEQYF. CDR3 sequence (DNA): TGTGCCAGCAGCGAAAAGGCCACTCCCTACGAGCAGTACTTC.

The chain combines TRBV6-1 with TRBJ1-5, with D hard to call. Germline V gives CDR1 MNHNS, CDR2 SASEGT. The CDR3 is 12 residues long. The V end was cut by 2 bases, the J end by 6 bases, with 5 bases between. CDR3 bases: TGTGCCAGCAGTGAAATTGGTCAGCCCCAGCATTTT. This sequence encodes CASSEIGQPQHF.

This chain connects TRBV6-1 to TRBJ2-1; D not resolved. Trimming took off 1 base at V and 8 bases at J, with 18 bases between the two ends. From germline, CDR1 is MNHNS and CDR2 SASEGT. CDR3 length: 16 amino acids. The CDR3 DNA reads as TGTGCCAGCAGTGAAGACCTGCTAGTTCCTCGTTATGAGCAGTTCTTC. Translated, it gives CASSEDLLVPRYEQFF.

V and J are TRBV6-6 and TRBJ1-5; tentatively, D is TRBD1 (5 bases). CDR1 is MNHNY and CDR2 is SVGAGI in the germline V gene (reference sequence). The CDR3 has 14 residues. Trimming took off 8 bases at V and 10 bases at J, with 21 bases between the two ends. The CDR3 coding sequence is TGTGCCAGCGGGCCTTATACAGGTTCTGAACCCCAGCATTTT. Protein sequence: CASGPYTGSEPQHF.

The chain has TRBV5-1 and TRBJ2-2; possible D gene TRBD2, 5 bases. This CDR3 has 16 amino acids. V lost 2 bases, J lost 6 bases, and 17 bases lay in between. Germline loops: CDR1 SGHRS, CDR2 YFSETQ. CDR3 sequence reads: CASSFGGNSSPGELFF. The CDR3, as DNA: TGCGCCAGCAGCTTCGGTGGTAATTCTAGCCCCGGGGAGCTGTTTTTT. The full variable domain, with the rest looked up from reference TRBV5-1 and TRBJ2-2, is KAGVTQTPRYLIKTRGQQVTLSCSPISGHRSVSWYQQTPGQGLQFLFEYFSETQRNKGNFPGRFSGRQFSNSRSEMNVSTLELGDSALYLCASSFGGNSSPGELFFGEGSRLTVL.

This clone has a single count. The chain combines TRBV28 with TRBJ1-1, with unresolved D. The CDR3 runs to 14 residues. The V and J ends lost 7 bases and 1 base respectively, with 13 bases between them. Germline V gene lookup returns CDR1 MDHEN and CDR2 SYDVKM. The CDR3: CASTYGPRNTEAFF. CDR3 nucleotide sequence: TGTGCCAGCACCTACGGCCCGCGGAACACTGAAGCTTTCTTT. The full variable domain, rest sourced from reference TRBV28 and TRBJ1-1, is DVKVTQSSRYLVKRTGEKVFLECVQDMDHENMFWYRQDPGLGLRLIYFSYDVKMKEKGDIPEGYSVSREKKERFSLILESASTNQTSMYLCASTYGPRNTEAFFGQGTRLTVV.

The chain combines TRBV5-1 with TRBJ2-5; 10 nucleotides match TRBD2. V shed 4 bases and J 9 bases; nucleotides not matched to a gene: 6. CDR3 length: 13 residues. CDR1 is SGHRS, CDR2 YFSETQ, per germline. As DNA, the CDR3 is TGCGCCAGCAGCGTAGAGGGACTAGCGTCCCAGTACTTC. This translates into CASSVEGLASQYF. The entire variable domain, with the rest obtained from reference TRBV5-1 and TRBJ2-5, is as follows: KAGVTQTPRYLIKTRGQQVTLSCSPISGHRSVSWYQQTPGQGLQFLFEYFSETQRNKGNFPGRFSGRQFSNSRSEMNVSTLELGDSALYLCASSVEGLASQYFGPGTRLLVL.

This rearrangement joins TRBV6-1 to TRBJ1-5, with D unclear. Trimming took off 2 bases at V and 2 bases at J, with 13 bases between the two ends. Germline V CDR1 and CDR2: MNHNS, SASEGT. The CDR3 spans 16 residues. CDR3 region: CASSEFVGWGNQPQHF. As DNA, the CDR3 is TGTGCCAGCAGTGAATTTGTAGGGTGGGGCAATCAGCCCCAGCATTTT.